The sequence of this T cell receptor beta chain was determined in a study of CD8+ T cells in alopecia areata. The CDR3 spans 14 residues. Germline assignment: CDR1 LNHDA and CDR2 SQIVND (reference sequence). The V and J ends lost 10 bases and 0 bases respectively, with 16 bases between them. Extracted RNA was reverse transcribed, and the resulting cDNA served as sequencing template. Method: immunoSEQ multiplex PCR; TCRdb's copy keeps in-frame clones and lacks some. The table lists 200,000 to 250,000 clones, around two fifths of them singletons, with 0.48% in the top ten. Regarding treatment: oral pan-JAK inhibitor, 5-10 mg twice daily.

This receptor was obtained from a human donor with alopecia areata. Sequenced here: CD4+ T cells sorted from blood, sampled between weeks 30 and 35, from a patient treated with tofacitinib. V gene TRBV19 combines with J gene TRBJ2-7; D possibly uses TRBD1 or TRBD2 (5 bases each). The CDR3 nucleotides read TGTGCCACATCAGACCCGGGACCCTCCTACGAGCAGTACTTC. Amino acid sequence: CATSDPGPSYEQYF.